The source of this TCR beta chain is a study of blood T cell repertoires in COVID-19. Study-level information: Both acute and convalescent COVID-19 samples were obtained from the United States, Italy and Spain. The cDNA or gDNA used as material had been derived from T cells, B-cell-depleted T cells, or PBMCs.

Participants' own reports of clinical history determined their cohort assignment. The method was immunoSEQ multiplex PCR; TCRdb's version includes in-frame clones alone and lacks a portion of them. This sample yields roughly 180,000 clones, of which 82% are seen a single time; approximately 12% belongs to the top ten. Germline lookup yields CDR1 KGHSH and CDR2 LQKENI. CDR3 length: 14 residues. Between the trimmed V and J ends, which lost 6 bases and 6 bases, there was a span of 17 bases. The J gene is TRBJ1-2, the V gene TRBV18; D is uncertain. The receptor's source is a middle-aged man who had recovered from COVID-19. Sequenced: PBMCs or T cells enriched from blood (not recorded which). CDR3 protein: CASSPTAGLDGYTF. CDR3 coding DNA: TGTGCCAGCTCCCCTACCGCGGGTTTGGATGGCTACACCTTC.